The T cell receptor (beta chain) described here comes from a study of breast tumors, draining lymph nodes, adjacent tissues. TCRdb ran MiXCR on the multiplex PCR reads and lists one entry per CDR3 protein. The sample contains approximately 21,000 distinct CDR3 sequences, 40% to 45% of which appear only once. As for this clonotype: Its antigen is not identified.

Notes on the study in general: Tumor repertoires ranked between lymph nodes and nontumor tissue in diversity, with V and J gene preferences. The lymph node origin of tumor T cells was framed as consistent with a hypothesis, not demonstrated. Luminal-like breast cancer showed significantly higher tumor–nontumor repertoire similarity than basal-like.

The CDR3 covers 12 residues. V was trimmed by 3 bases and J by 3 bases, leaving 4 bases between them. Germline V lookup: CDR1 SNHLY, CDR2 FYNNEI. This receptor was identified in a female donor with breast cancer. Some clones in this sample may be carry-over from other donors' samples. Sequencing was done on a sample of breast tumor tissue. This chain uses TRBV2 with TRBJ2-3; unclear D gene. The CDR3 nucleotides read TGTGCCAGCAGTGATTGGACAGATACGCAGTATTTT. Translated: CASSDWTDTQYF.